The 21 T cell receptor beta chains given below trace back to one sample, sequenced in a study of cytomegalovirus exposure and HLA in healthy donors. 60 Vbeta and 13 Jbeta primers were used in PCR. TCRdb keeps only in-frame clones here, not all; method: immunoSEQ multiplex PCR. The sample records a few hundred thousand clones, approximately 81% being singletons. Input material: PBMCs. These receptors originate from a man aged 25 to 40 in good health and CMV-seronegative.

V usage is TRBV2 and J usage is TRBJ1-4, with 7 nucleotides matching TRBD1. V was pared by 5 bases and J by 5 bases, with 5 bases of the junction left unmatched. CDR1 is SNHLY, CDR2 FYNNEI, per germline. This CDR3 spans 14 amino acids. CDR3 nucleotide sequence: TGTGCCAGCAGTCCAGGGGGGAGGAATGAAAAACTGTTTTTT. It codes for CASSPGGRNEKLFF.

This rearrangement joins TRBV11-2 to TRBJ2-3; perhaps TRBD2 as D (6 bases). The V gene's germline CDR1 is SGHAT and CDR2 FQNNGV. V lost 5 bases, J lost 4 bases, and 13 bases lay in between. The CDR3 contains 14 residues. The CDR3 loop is CASSASSVADTQYF. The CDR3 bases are TGTGCCAGCAGCGCGTCTAGCGTGGCAGATACGCAGTATTTT.

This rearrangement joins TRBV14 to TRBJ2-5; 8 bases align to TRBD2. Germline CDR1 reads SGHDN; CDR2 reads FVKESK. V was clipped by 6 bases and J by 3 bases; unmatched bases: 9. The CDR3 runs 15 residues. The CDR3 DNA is TGTGCCAGCAGGCCCCCTAGCGGGCTTAAAGAGACCCAGTACTTC. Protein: CASRPPSGLKETQYF.

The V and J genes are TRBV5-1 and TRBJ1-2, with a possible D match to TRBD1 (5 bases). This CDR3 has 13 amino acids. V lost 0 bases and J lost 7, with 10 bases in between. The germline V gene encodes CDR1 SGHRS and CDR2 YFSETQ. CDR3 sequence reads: CASSLVGDSGYTF. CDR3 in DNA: TGCGCCAGCAGCTTGGTAGGGGACTCTGGCTACACCTTC.

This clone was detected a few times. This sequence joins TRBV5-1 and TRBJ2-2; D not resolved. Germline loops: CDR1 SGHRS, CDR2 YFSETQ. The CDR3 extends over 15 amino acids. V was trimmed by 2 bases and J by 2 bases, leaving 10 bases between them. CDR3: CASSFFDKNTGELFF. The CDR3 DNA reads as TGCGCCAGCAGCTTCTTCGACAAAAACACCGGGGAGCTGTTTTTT.

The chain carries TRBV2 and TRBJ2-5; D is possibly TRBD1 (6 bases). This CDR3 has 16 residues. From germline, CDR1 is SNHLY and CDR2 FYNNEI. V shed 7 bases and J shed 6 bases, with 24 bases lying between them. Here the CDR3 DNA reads TGTGCCAGCAACCCGTCGGAATCAATACAGGGAAAGACCCAGTACTTC. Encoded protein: CASNPSESIQGKTQYF.

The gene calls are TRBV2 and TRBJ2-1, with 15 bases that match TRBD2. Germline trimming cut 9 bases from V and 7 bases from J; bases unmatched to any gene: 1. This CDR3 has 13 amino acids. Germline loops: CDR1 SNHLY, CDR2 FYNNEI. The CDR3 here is CARGTSGGNEQFF. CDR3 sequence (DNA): TGTGCCAGAGGGACTAGCGGGGGGAATGAGCAGTTCTTC.

CDR3 protein: CASRDRDTYGYTF. The DNA of the CDR3 is TGTGCCAGCAGGGACAGGGATACTTATGGCTACACCTTC. This rearrangement joins TRBV9 to TRBJ1-2; 8 bases agree with TRBD1. Trimming cost V 5 bases and J 5 bases; bases outside gene matches: 5. The CDR3 sequence is 13 residues long. The germline gives CDR1 SGDLS, CDR2 YYNGEE.

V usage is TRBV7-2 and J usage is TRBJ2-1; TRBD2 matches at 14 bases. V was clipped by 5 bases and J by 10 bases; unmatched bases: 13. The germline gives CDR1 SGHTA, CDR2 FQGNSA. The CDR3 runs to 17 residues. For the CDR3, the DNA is TGTGCCAGCAGCCCGCCATCGACTAGCGGGGGGGCCGGGGAGCAGTTCTTC. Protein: CASSPPSTSGGAGEQFF.

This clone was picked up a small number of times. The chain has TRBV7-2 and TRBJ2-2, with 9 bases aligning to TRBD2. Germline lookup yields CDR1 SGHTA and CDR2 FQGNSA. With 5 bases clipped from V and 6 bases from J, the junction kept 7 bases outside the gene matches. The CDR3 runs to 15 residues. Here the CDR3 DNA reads TGTGCCAGCAGCCTCACGCTAGCGGGGTCCGGGGAGCTGTTTTTT. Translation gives CASSLTLAGSGELFF.

DNA of the CDR3: TGTGCCAGCAGCACACCGCTCAGCGGGGGCAACTACGGCACAGATACGCAGTATTTT. This encodes CASSTPLSGGNYGTDTQYF. The chain links TRBV9 to TRBJ2-3; TRBD2 matches at 8 bases. Losses at the gene ends were 4 bases for V and 1 base for J; bases not matched to a gene: 17. This CDR3 spans 19 amino acids. Germline V gives CDR1 SGDLS, CDR2 YYNGEE. The full variable domain, completed using reference TRBV9 and TRBJ2-3, is DSGVTQTPKHLITATGQRVTLRCSPRSGDLSVYWYQQSLDQGLQFLIQYYNGEERAKGNILERFSAQQFPDLHSELNLSSLELGDSALYFCASSTPLSGGNYGTDTQYFGPGTRLTVL.

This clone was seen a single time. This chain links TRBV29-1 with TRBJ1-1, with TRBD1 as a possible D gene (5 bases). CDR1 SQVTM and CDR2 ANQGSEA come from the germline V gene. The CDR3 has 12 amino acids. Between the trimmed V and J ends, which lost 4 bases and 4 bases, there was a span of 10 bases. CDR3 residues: CSVARGSTEAFF. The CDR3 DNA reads TGCAGCGTTGCCCGGGGGAGCACTGAAGCTTTCTTT.

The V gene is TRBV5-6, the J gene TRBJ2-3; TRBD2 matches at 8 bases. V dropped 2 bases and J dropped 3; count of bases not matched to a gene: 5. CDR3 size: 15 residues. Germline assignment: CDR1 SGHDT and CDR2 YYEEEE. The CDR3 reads CASSFRVAGTDTQYF. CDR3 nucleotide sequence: TGTGCCAGCAGCTTTAGGGTAGCGGGAACAGATACGCAGTATTTT.

The CDR3 region is CASSGQGGNQPQHF. As DNA, the CDR3 is TGTGCCAGCTCAGGACAGGGAGGTAATCAGCCCCAGCATTTT. The chain employs TRBV18 and TRBJ1-5, with TRBD1 identical over 8 bases. CDR1 is KGHSH and CDR2 is LQKENI in the germline V gene. The CDR3 spans 14 residues. The J segment lost 4 bases and the V segment lost 5 bases, leaving 4 bases of the junction unmatched.

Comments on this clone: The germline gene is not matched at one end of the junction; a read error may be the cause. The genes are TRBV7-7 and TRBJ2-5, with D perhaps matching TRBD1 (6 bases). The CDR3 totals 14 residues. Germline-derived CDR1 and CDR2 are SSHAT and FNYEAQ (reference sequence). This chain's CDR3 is CASSPDSLGETQYF. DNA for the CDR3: TGTGCTAGCAGCCCGGACAGCTTGGGGGAGACCCAGTACTTC. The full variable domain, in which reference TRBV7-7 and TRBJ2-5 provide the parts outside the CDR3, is GAGVSQSPRYKVTKRGQDVTLRCDPISSHATLYWYQQALGQGPEFLTYFNYEAQPDKSGLPSDRFSAERPEGSISTLTIQRTEQRDSAMYRCASSPDSLGETQYFGPGTRLLVL.

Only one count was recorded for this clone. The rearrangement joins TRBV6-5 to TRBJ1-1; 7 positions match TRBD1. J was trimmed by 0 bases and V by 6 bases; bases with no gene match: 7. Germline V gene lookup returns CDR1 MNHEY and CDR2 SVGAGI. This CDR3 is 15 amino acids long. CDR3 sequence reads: CASRLTGTVNTEAFF. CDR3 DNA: TGTGCCAGCAGACTGACCGGGACAGTGAACACTGAAGCTTTCTTT.

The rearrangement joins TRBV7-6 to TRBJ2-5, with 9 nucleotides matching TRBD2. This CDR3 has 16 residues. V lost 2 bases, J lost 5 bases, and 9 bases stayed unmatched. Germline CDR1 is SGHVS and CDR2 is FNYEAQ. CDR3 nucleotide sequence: TGTGCCAGCAGCTTACAATCGCGGGGGGGCTGGGAGACCCAGTACTTC. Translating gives CASSLQSRGGWETQYF. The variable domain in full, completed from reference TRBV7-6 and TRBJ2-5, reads GAGVSQSPRYKVTKRGQDVALRCDPISGHVSLYWYRQALGQGPEFLTYFNYEAQQDKSGLPNDRFSAERPEGSISTLTIQRTEQRDSAMYRCASSLQSRGGWETQYFGPGTRLLVL.

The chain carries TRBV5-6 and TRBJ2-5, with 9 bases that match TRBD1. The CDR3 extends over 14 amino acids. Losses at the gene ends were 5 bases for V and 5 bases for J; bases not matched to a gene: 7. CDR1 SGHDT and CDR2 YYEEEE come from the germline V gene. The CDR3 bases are TGTGCCAGCAGGCTTGGGACAGGGTCGGAGACCCAGTACTTC. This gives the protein CASRLGTGSETQYF.

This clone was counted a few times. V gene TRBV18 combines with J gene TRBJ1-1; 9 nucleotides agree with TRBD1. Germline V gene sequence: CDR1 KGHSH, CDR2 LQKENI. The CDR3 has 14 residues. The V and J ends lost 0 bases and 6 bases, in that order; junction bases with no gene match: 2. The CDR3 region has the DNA TGTGCCAGCTCACCACCGGGACAGGGTCCTGAAGCTTTCTTT. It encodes CASSPPGQGPEAFF. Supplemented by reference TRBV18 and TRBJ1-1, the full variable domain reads NAGVMQNPRHLVRRRGQEARLRCSPMKGHSHVYWYRQLPEEGLKFMVYLQKENIIDESGMPKERFSAEFPKEGPSILRIQQVVRGDSAAYFCASSPPGQGPEAFFGQGTRLTVV.

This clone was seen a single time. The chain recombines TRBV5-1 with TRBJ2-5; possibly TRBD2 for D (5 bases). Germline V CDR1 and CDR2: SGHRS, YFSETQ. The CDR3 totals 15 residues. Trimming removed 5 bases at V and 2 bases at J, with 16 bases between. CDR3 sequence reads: CASRRDGVQQETQYF. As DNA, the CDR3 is TGCGCCAGCAGACGGGATGGGGTTCAACAAGAGACCCAGTACTTC.

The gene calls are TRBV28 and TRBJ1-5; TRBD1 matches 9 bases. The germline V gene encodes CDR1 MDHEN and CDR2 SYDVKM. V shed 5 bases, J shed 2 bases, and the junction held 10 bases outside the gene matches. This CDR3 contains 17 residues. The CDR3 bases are TGTGCCAGCAGTCCCACCCAAGGACAGGGGCGCAATCAGCCCCAGCATTTT. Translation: CASSPTQGQGRNQPQHF.